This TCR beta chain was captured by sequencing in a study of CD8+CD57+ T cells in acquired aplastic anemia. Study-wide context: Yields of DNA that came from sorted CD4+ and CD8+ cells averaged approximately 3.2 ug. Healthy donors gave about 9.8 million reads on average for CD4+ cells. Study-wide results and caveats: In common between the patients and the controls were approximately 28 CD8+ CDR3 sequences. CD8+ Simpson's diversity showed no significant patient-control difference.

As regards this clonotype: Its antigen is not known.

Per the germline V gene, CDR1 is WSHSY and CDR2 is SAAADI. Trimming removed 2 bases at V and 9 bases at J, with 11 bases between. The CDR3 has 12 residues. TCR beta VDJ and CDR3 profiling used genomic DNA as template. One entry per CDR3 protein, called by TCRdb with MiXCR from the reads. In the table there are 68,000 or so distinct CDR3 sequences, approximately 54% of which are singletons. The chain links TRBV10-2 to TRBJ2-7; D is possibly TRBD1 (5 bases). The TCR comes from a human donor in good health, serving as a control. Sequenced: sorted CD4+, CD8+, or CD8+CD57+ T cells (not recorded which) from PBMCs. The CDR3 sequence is CASSEVRVGQYF. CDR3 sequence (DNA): TGCGCCAGCAGTGAGGTCAGGGTCGGGCAGTACTTC.